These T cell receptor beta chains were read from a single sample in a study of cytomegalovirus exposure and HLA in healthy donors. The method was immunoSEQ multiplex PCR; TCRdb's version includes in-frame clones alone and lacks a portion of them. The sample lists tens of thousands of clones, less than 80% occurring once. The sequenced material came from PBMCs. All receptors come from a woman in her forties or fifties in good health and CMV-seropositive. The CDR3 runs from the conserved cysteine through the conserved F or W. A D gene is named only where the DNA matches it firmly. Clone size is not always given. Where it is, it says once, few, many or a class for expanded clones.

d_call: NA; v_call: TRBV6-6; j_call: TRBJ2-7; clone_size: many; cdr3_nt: TGTGCCAGCAGTTACCGGGACAACTCCTACGAGCAGTACTTC; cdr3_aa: CASSYRDNSYEQYF
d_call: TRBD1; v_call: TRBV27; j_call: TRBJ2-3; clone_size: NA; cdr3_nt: TGTGCCAGCAGCCGCACCGACAGGGTGACAGATACGCAGTATTTT; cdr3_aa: CASSRTDRVTDTQYF
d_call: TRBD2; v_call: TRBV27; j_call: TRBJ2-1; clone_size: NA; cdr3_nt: TGTGCCAGCAGGACCCCGGGGGGAGGATACAATGAGCAGTTCTTC; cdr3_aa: CASRTPGGGYNEQFF
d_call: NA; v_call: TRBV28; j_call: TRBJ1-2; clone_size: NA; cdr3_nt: TGTGCCAGCAGTTTGAATCCGAGCGGTGGCTACACCTTC; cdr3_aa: CASSLNPSGGYTF
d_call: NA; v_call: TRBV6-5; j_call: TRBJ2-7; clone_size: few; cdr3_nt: TGTGCCAGCAGTTACGGCGGGGAGTACTACGAGCAGTACTTC; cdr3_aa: CASSYGGEYYEQYF
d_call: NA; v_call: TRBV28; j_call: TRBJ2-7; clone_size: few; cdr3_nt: TGTGCCAGCAGTTACGGCGGGGACCCCTACGAGCAGTACTTC; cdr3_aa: CASSYGGDPYEQYF
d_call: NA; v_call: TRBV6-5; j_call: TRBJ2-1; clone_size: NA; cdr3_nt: TGTGCCAGCAGTTATCGCGGAGAGTACAATGAGCAGTTCTTC; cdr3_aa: CASSYRGEYNEQFF
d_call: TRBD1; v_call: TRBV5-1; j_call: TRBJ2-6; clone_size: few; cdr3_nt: TGCGCCAGCAGCTTGGAATGGGCAGGGGGCTCTGGGGCCAACGTCCTGACTTTC; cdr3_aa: CASSLEWAGGSGANVLTF
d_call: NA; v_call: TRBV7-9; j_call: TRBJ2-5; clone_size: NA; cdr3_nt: TGTGCCAGCAGCCCAGGGGTCAACAGTGGGACCCAGTACTTC; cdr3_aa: CASSPGVNSGTQYF
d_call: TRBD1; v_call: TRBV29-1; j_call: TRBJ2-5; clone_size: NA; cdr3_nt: TGCAGCGTTTACCCGACAGGGGGCCTGTACCAAGAGACCCAGTACTTC; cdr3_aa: CSVYPTGGLYQETQYF
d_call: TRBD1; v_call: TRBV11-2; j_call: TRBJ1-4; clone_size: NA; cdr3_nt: TGTGCCAGCAGCTTAACGGGACAGCTTACCAATGAAAAACTGTTTTTT; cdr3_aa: CASSLTGQLTNEKLFF
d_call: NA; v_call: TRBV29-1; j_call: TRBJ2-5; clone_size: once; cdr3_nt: TGCAGCGCCGTAAGACAGCAACAAGAGACCCAGTACTTC; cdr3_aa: CSAVRQQQETQYF
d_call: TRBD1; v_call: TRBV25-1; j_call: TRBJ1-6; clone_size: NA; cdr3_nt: TGTGCCAGCGCCTCTTCCGGGACAGGGAGAAATTCCCCCCTCCACTTT; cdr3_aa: CASASSGTGRNSPLHF
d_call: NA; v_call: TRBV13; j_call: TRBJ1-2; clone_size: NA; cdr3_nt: TGTGCCAGCAGCCGGGCGGGCAGTGCAAATCGAGGCTACACCTTC; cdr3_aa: CASSRAGSANRGYTF
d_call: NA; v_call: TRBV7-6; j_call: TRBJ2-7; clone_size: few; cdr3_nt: TGTGCCAGCAGCCCCGAGCCTTTCTACGAGCAGTACTTC; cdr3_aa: CASSPEPFYEQYF
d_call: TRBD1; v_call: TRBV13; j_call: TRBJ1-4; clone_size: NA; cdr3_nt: TGTGCCAGCAGTGGGGGGACAGCATCCGGGGGACCAACTAATGAAAAACTGTTTTTT; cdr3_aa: CASSGGTASGGPTNEKLFF
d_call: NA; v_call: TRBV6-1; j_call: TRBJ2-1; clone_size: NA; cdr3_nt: TGCGCCAGCAGCGAGGGAACAACACTCAATGAGCAGTTCTTC; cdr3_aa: CASSEGTTLNEQFF
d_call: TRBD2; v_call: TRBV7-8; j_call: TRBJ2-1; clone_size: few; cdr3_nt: TGTGCCAGCAGCCTTAAGCGGGGGAACCGTGATGAGCAGTTCTTC; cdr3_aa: CASSLKRGNRDEQFF
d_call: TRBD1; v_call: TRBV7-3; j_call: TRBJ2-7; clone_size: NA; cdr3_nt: TGTGCCAGCAGCCCTCTTCCGGGACAGGGTATCTACGAGCAGTACTTC; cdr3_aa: CASSPLPGQGIYEQYF
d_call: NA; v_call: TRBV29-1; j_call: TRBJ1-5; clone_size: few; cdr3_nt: TGCAGCGCCAGGACGGGGAGCAATCAGCCCCAGCATTTT; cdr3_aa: CSARTGSNQPQHF
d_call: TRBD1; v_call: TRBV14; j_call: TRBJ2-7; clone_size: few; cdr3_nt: TGTGCCAGCAGCCAAGACTATTTTACAGGGGGCTTTAGGTCCTACGAGCAGTACTTC; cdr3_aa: CASSQDYFTGGFRSYEQYF
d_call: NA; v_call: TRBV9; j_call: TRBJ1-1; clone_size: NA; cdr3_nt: TGTGCCAGCAGTCGTCTCAGGAACGCTGAAGCTTTCTTT; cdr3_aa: CASSRLRNAEAFF
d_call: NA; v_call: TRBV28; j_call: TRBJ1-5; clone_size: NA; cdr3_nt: TGTGCCAGCAGTTCCCTAGAAACCTATAGCAATCAGCCCCAGCATTTT; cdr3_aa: CASSSLETYSNQPQHF
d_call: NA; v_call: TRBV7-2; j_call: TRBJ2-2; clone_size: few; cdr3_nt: TGTGCCAGCAGCTTACGGGCCGGGGAGCTGTTTTTT; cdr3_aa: CASSLRAGELFF
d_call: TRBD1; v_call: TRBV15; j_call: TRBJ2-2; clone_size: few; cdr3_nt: TGTGCCACCAGCAGAGAGGGGACAGGGGGGGCCGGGGAGCTGTTTTTT; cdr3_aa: CATSREGTGGAGELFF
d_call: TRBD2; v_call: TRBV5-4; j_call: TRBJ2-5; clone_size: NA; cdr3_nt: TGTGCCAGCAGCTTGCCTAGCGGGGGGCAGATCCAAGAGACCCAGTACTTC; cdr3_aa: CASSLPSGGQIQETQYF
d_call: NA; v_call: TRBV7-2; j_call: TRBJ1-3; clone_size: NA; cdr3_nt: TGTGCCAGCAGCTTAGCAACTCCTTACTCTGGAAACACCATATATTTT; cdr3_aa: CASSLATPYSGNTIYF
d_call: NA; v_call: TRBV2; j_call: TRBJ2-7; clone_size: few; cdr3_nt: TGTGCCAGCATAACAGGAACCGAGCAGTACTTC; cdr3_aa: CASITGTEQYF
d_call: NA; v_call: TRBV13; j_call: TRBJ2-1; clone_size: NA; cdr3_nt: TGTGCCAGCGTTCGCGGCTCCTACAATGAGCAGTTCTTC; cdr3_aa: CASVRGSYNEQFF
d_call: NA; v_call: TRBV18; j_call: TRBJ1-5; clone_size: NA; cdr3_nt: TGTGCCAGCTCCGACCAGGGGAGGGATCAGCCCCAGCATTTT; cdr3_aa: CASSDQGRDQPQHF
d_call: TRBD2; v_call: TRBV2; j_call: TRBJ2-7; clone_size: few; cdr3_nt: TGTGCCAGCAACCCGGGACTAGCTCCCTACGAGCAGTACTTC; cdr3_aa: CASNPGLAPYEQYF
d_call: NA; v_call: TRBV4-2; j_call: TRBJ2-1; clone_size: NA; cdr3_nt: TGTGCCAGCAGCCAAGTGCAGGAAGACTACAATGAGCAGTTCTTC; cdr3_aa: CASSQVQEDYNEQFF
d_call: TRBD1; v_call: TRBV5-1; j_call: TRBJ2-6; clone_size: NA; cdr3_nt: TGCGCCAGCACCATGACAGGGCCAGGGGCCAACGTCCTGACTTTC; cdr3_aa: CASTMTGPGANVLTF
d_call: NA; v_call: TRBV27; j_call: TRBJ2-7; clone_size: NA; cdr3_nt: TGTGCCAGCAGTTTGGGGCCCGGGTACGAGCAGTACTTC; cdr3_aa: CASSLGPGYEQYF
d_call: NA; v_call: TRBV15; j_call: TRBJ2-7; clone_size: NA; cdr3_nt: TGTGCCACCAGCAGTGCCCCATTTGGTCAGGGCTACGAGCAGTACTTC; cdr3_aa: CATSSAPFGQGYEQYF
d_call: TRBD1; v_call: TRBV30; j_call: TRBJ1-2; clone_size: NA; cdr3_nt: TGTGCCTGGAGTGTACAGGGGGCTTATTCTGGCTACACCTTC; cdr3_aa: CAWSVQGAYSGYTF
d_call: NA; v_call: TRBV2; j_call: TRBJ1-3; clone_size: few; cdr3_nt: TGTGCCACCTACTCTGGAAACACCATATATTTT; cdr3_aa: CATYSGNTIYF
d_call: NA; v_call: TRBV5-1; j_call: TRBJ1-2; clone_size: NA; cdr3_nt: TGCGCCAGCAGCCCGGACTACTATGGCTACACCTTC; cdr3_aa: CASSPDYYGYTF
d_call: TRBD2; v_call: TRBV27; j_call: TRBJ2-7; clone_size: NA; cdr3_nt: TGTGCCAGCAGTCATTTGCCCGGGAGCACTAGCGGGGGTTACGAGCAGTACTTC; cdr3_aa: CASSHLPGSTSGGYEQYF
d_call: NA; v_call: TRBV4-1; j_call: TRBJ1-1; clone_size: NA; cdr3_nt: TGCGCCAGCAGCCAAGCCTCAGGGAAGAACACTGAAGCTTTCTTT; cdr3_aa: CASSQASGKNTEAFF
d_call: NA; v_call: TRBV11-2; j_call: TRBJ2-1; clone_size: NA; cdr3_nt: TGTGCCAGCAGCTTAGCTCTAGCCTACAATGAGCAGTTCTTC; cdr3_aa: CASSLALAYNEQFF
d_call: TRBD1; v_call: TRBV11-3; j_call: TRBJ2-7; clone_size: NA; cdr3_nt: TGTGCCAGCAGCTTACGGACAGGGGCCCACGAGCAGTACTTC; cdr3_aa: CASSLRTGAHEQYF
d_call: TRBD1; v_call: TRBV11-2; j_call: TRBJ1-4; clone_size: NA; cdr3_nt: TGTGCCAGCAGTTCGACAGGGTCGGGCGAAAAACTGTTTTTT; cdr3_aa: CASSSTGSGEKLFF
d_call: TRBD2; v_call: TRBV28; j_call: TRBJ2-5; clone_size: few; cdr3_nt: TGTGCCAGCAGTTTAAGTAGCGGGGGGTCAGAGACCCAGTACTTC; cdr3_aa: CASSLSSGGSETQYF
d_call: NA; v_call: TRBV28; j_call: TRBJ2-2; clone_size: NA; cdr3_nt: TGTGCCAGCAGTTTATGGCAGGATCACGGGGAGCTGTTTTTT; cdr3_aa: CASSLWQDHGELFF
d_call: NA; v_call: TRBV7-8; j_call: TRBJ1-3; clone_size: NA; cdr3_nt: TGTGCCAGCAGCTTAGGAGGGGGAGTTGGAAACACCATATATTTT; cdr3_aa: CASSLGGGVGNTIYF
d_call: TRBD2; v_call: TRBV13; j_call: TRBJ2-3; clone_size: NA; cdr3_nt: TGTGCCAGCAGCGCGTCTAGCGGGGGGGGAACAGATACGCAGTATTTT; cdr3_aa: CASSASSGGGTDTQYF
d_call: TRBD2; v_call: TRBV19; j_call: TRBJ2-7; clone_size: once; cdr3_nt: TGTGCCAGTAGTATAGATCTGACGTCGGGGGGTTTTTACGAGCAGTACTTC; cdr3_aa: CASSIDLTSGGFYEQYF
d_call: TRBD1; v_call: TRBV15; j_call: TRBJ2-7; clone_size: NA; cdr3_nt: TGTGCCACCAGCAGGGACAGGGGCTACGAGCAGTACTTC; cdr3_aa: CATSRDRGYEQYF
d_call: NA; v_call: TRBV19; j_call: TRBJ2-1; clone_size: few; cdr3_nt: TGTGCCAGTAGTATAGTACCAGCGGTCTACAATGAGCAGTTCTTC; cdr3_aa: CASSIVPAVYNEQFF
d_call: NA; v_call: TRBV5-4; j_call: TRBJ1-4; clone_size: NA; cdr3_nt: TGTGCCAGCAGTTCCGGGGACACGAATGAAAAACTGTTTTTT; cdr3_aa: CASSSGDTNEKLFF
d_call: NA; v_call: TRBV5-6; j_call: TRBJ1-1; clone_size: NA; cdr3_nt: TGTGCCAGCAGAGCCCAGGGTATCGGCACTGAAGCTTTCTTT; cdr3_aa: CASRAQGIGTEAFF
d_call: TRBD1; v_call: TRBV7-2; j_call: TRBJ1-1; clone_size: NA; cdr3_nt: TGTGCCAGCAGCTTAAGGAGGGGGCAGAACACTGAAGCTTTCTTT; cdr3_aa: CASSLRRGQNTEAFF
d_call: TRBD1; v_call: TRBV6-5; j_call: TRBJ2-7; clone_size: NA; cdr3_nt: TGTGCCAGCAGTTTTTACAGGGGGCCGGGGTACGAGCAGTACTTC; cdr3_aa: CASSFYRGPGYEQYF
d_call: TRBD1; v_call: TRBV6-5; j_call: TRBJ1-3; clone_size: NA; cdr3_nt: TGTGCCAGCAGTTCGTCGGACAGGTCTGGAAACACCATATATTTT; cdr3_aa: CASSSSDRSGNTIYF
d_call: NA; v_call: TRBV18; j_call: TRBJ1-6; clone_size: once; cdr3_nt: TGTGCCAGCTCACCAGAGGGATCAACCCTCCACTTT; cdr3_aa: CASSPEGSTLHF
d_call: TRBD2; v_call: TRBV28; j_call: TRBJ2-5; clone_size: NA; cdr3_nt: TGTGCCAGCAGTTTCAATAGCGGGGGGGCTGAGACCCAGTACTTC; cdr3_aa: CASSFNSGGAETQYF
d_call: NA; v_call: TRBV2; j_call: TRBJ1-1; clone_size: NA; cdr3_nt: TGTGCCAGCAGGTTGGACAGCTACACTGAAGCTTTCTTT; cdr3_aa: CASRLDSYTEAFF
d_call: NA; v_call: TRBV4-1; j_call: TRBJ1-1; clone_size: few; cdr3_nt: TGCGCCAGCAGCCAAGACAGTCTGAACACTGAAGCTTTCTTT; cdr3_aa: CASSQDSLNTEAFF